The following is a T cell receptor beta chain sequence with its context. Antigen unknown. These data come from a study of cytomegalovirus exposure and HLA in healthy donors. The study's findings and limits: It was reported in a later analysis that an Asian-associated ancestry cluster showed fewer N-insertions than the 666-donor mean. There were some V segments, including TRBV6-2 and TRBV6-3, excluded as indistinguishable. Rare TCR sequences predominated, though certain public TCRs were found in many donors. Prior analysis indicated that the majority of TCR beta V segments exhibited productivity approximately 87% or approximately 30% of the time.

The study ran its PCR with 60 Vbeta and 13 Jbeta primers. Using immunoSEQ multiplex PCR, the repertoire was profiled, and TCRdb retains in-frame clones only, with some absent. The profile shows some 150,000 clones, roughly 81% of them singletons. Germline CDR1 is MDHEN and CDR2 is SYDVKM. The junction had 9 bases not matched to a gene; V was cut back by 4 bases and J by 4 bases. This CDR3 has 18 residues. V and J are TRBV28 and TRBJ2-5; 16 bases map to TRBD2. The specimen sequenced was PBMCs. The clonotype was recovered from a female donor in good health and CMV-seronegative. The CDR3 is CASSSLKGLAGGGETQYF. Here the CDR3 DNA reads TGTGCCAGCAGTTCCTTGAAGGGACTAGCGGGAGGGGGAGAGACCCAGTACTTC.